These T cell receptor beta chains were read from a single sample in a study of cytomegalovirus exposure and HLA in healthy donors. Assay: immunoSEQ multiplex PCR; the TCRdb copy retains only in-frame clones and omits some. The data contain roughly 130,000 clones, approximately 80% of them singletons. Source material: PBMCs. The receptors originated from a man aged 18 to 35 in good health and CMV-seronegative. CDR3s include the opening cysteine and the closing phenylalanine or tryptophan. The order of the fields is clone size, D gene, J gene, V gene, CDR3 protein, CDR3 DNA. D genes are given only for firm matches. Clone size, where shown, is once, few, many, or a class for clones that have expanded.

NA NA TRBJ1-1 TRBV25-1 CASSWRNTEAFF TGTGCCAGCAGTTGGAGGAACACTGAAGCTTTCTTT
NA TRBD2 TRBJ2-5 TRBV7-2 CASSLGLAGGQETQYF TGTGCCAGCAGCTTGGGACTAGCGGGAGGGCAAGAGACCCAGTACTTC
NA TRBD1 TRBJ2-2 TRBV4-1 CASSLGTGNTGELFF TGCGCCAGCAGCCTCGGGACAGGGAACACCGGGGAGCTGTTTTTT
once TRBD2 TRBJ2-7 TRBV15 CATSRDRGGRSEQYF TGTGCCACCAGCAGAGATCGGGGCGGGAGAAGCGAGCAGTACTTC
NA NA TRBJ1-1 TRBV19 CASSMGGKGTEAFF TGTGCCAGTAGTATGGGGGGGAAGGGGACTGAAGCTTTCTTT
NA NA TRBJ1-1 TRBV19 CASSILIRNTEAFF TGTGCCAGTAGTATTCTCATTAGGAACACTGAAGCTTTCTTT
NA TRBD1 TRBJ2-1 TRBV7-8 CASSTGQGFNEQFF TGTGCCAGCAGCACGGGACAGGGCTTCAATGAGCAGTTCTTC
NA NA TRBJ2-1 TRBV9 CASSDSRTSSYNEQFF TGTGCCAGCAGCGACTCCAGGACAAGCTCCTACAATGAGCAGTTCTTC
NA NA TRBJ1-2 TRBV5-1 CASLPTTGIYGYTF TGCGCCAGCCTACCAACCACAGGGATCTATGGCTACACCTTC
NA NA TRBJ2-1 TRBV28 CASSLPGGGDLYNEQFF TGTGCCAGCAGTCTGCCGGGTGGCGGGGACCTTTACAATGAGCAGTTCTTC